This is a list of T cell receptor beta chains from one sample in a study of T cells in Graves' hyperthyroidism and ophthalmopathy. TCRdb itself ran the multiplex PCR reads through MiXCR, one entry per CDR3 protein. This table has 450,000 to 700,000 distinct CDR3 sequences, about 45% appearing once. Material: peripheral blood or thyroid tissue (not recorded which). The receptors were gathered from a young woman with Graves' hyperthyroidism. The CDR3 runs from the conserved cysteine through the conserved F or W. D genes are given only for firm matches. Clone size is given for some rows only: seen once, a few or many times, or a class if the clone is expanded.

. . TRBJ2-6 TRBV5-1 CASSPGRGAHGANVLTF TGCGCCAGCAGCCCGGGACGGGGGGCCCATGGGGCCAACGTCCTGACTTTC
TRBD1 many TRBJ1-5 TRBV12-3/TRBV12-4 CASSFLQGDQPQHF TGTGCCAGCAGTTTCCTACAGGGGGATCAGCCCCAGCATTTT
TRBD1 . TRBJ1-5 TRBV29-1 CSVFDRDGNQPQHF TGCAGCGTTTTTGACAGGGACGGCAATCAGCCCCAGCATTTT
. . TRBJ2-6 TRBV27 CASSLRISGANVLTF TGTGCCAGCAGTTTAAGAATCTCTGGGGCCAACGTCCTGACTTTC
TRBD1 . TRBJ2-5 TRBV6-5 CASNPTGTRTYQETQYF TGTGCCAGCAATCCGACAGGGACACGAACTTACCAAGAGACCCAGTACTTC
. many TRBJ1-1 TRBV19 CASSIWGTEAFF TGTGCCAGTAGTATTTGGGGCACTGAAGCTTTCTTT
TRBD1 . TRBJ1-5 TRBV10-1 CASSEVQGVFQPQHF TGCGCCAGCAGTGAAGTCCAGGGGGTCTTTCAGCCCCAGCATTTT
. many TRBJ1-5 TRBV6-2/TRBV6-3 CASRPHSPGSNQPQHF TGTGCCAGCAGACCACACAGCCCGGGAAGCAATCAGCCCCAGCATTTT
. . TRBJ2-7 TRBV7-9 CASSLVGTGQYF TGTGCCAGCAGCTTGGTAGGGACGGGGCAGTACTTC
TRBD2 few TRBJ2-3 TRBV2 CASSEGASGLGDTQYF TGTGCCAGCAGTGAAGGTGCTAGCGGCCTGGGAGATACGCAGTATTTT
. many TRBJ2-6 TRBV20-1 CSARDSGANVLTF TGCAGTGCTAGAGACTCTGGGGCCAACGTCCTGACTTTC
TRBD1 . TRBJ2-7 TRBV2 CASSPGTGWYNEQYF TGTGCCAGCAGTCCCGGGACAGGGTGGTACAATGAGCAGTACTTC
. many TRBJ1-2 TRBV10-3 CAISESPENYGYTF TGTGCCATCAGTGAGTCCCCGGAGAACTATGGCTACACCTTC
TRBD1 . TRBJ1-2 TRBV7-9 CASSLAGTAIYGYTF TGCGCCAGCAGCCTCGCCGGGACAGCAATCTATGGCTACACCTTC
. many TRBJ2-6 TRBV7-3 CASGKGANVLTF TGTGCCAGCGGGAAAGGGGCCAACGTCCTGACTTTC
. . TRBJ2-1 TRBV7-9 CASSRDSLSSYNEQFF TGTGCCAGCAGCAGAGACAGCCTAAGCTCCTACAATGAGCAGTTCTTC
TRBD2 . TRBJ2-1 TRBV29-1 CSIIAGGVYEQFF TGCAGCATAATAGCGGGAGGTGTCTATGAGCAGTTCTTC
TRBD2 once TRBJ2-6 TRBV24-1 CATSDHRDYNEQSGANVLTF TGTGCCACCAGTGATCATCGGGACTACAATGAGCAGTCTGGGGCCAACGTCCTGACTTTC
. many TRBJ2-5 TRBV5-6 CASKPRDGRQETQYF TGTGCCAGCAAACCCCGGGACGGCAGACAAGAGACCCAGTACTTC
TRBD1 . TRBJ2-7 TRBV29-1 CSPPDRAYEQYF TGCAGCCCCCCAGACAGGGCCTACGAGCAGTACTTC
. . TRBJ1-3 TRBV9 CASSEGQLGNTIYF TGTGCCAGCAGCGAAGGACAGTTAGGGAACACCATATATTTT
. . TRBJ2-1 TRBV15 CATSRDMEDNEQFF TGTGCCACCAGCAGAGATATGGAGGACAATGAGCAGTTCTTC
TRBD1 . TRBJ2-7 TRBV5-1 CASSLRQGYYEQYF TGCGCCAGCAGCTTACGACAGGGGTACTACGAGCAGTACTTC
. . TRBJ2-3 TRBV9 CASSELGMGDTQYF TGTGCCAGCAGCGAGCTTGGTATGGGGGATACGCAGTATTTT
. many TRBJ2-6 TRBV12-3/TRBV12-4 CASSLVGLPGANVLTF TGTGCCAGCAGTTTGGTTGGTCTTCCTGGGGCCAACGTCCTGACTTTC
. many TRBJ2-5 TRBV19 CASSPRPQETQYF TGTGCCAGTAGTCCGCGGCCTCAAGAGACCCAGTACTTC
. many TRBJ1-3 TRBV5-1 CASSRQTGNTIYF TGCGCCAGCAGCCGACAGACTGGAAACACCATATATTTT
. few TRBJ1-6 TRBV18 CASSPVQGPVNSPLHF TGTGCCAGCTCACCAGTACAGGGACCGGTTAATTCACCCCTCCACTTT
. many TRBJ2-7 TRBV19 CASSAAERTEDSYEQYF TGTGCCAGTAGTGCGGCCGAAAGGACAGAGGACTCCTACGAGCAGTACTTC
. . TRBJ1-5 TRBV5-1 CASSSEGDDQPQHF TGCGCCAGCAGCTCGGAGGGAGACGATCAGCCCCAGCATTTT
TRBD2 . TRBJ2-3 TRBV20-1 CSAGETSTNTQYF TGCAGTGCTGGAGAGACTAGCACAAATACGCAGTATTTT
. many TRBJ1-5 TRBV19 CASRVFYSNQPQHF TGTGCCAGTCGGGTCTTCTATAGCAATCAGCCCCAGCATTTT
. few TRBJ1-1 TRBV29-1 CSVGWNTEAFF TGCAGCGTTGGCTGGAACACTGAAGCTTTCTTT
. . TRBJ1-1 TRBV2 CASSEMGLGNTEAFF TGTGCCAGCAGTGAAATGGGGCTCGGAAACACTGAAGCTTTCTTT
TRBD1 . TRBJ2-2 TRBV20-1 CSAKDAGQGNTGELFF TGCAGTGCTAAAGACGCGGGACAGGGTAACACCGGGGAGCTGTTTTTT
. . TRBJ1-6 TRBV15 CATSRNPGGRSPLHF TGTGCCACCAGCAGAAATCCGGGAGGGCGTTCACCCCTCCACTTT
. . TRBJ1-2 TRBV7-8 CASSLAGTAGVDYGYTF TGTGCCAGCAGCTTAGCGGGTACCGCGGGTGTCGACTATGGCTACACCTTC
. many TRBJ2-5 TRBV10-3 CAISGQEQETQYF TGTGCCATCAGTGGACAGGAGCAAGAGACCCAGTACTTC
. many TRBJ1-1 TRBV20-1 CSAAFNEPEAFF TGCAGTGCCGCGTTCAACGAACCTGAAGCTTTCTTT
TRBD1 many TRBJ1-1 TRBV5-4 CASNIQGATEAFF TGTGCCAGCAACATACAGGGGGCGACTGAAGCTTTCTTT
. many TRBJ1-2 TRBV3-1 CASSQPPGAGYTF TGTGCCAGCAGCCAACCTCCGGGGGCTGGCTACACCTTC